The 7 T cell receptor beta chains in this list originate from one sample, sequenced in a study of blood T cell repertoires in COVID-19 (TCRdb year 2020). Libraries were made using the immunoSEQ multiplex PCR assay. The table was pulled from immuneACCESS by TCRdb, which kept in-frame rearrangements only. Such tables lose some clones; where checked, under half of the loss comes from unresolved V genes, and the rest has no known cause. This sample gives over 130,000 clones in total; about 86% of them show up just once. The ten largest clonotypes hold 3% to 5% of the sample. The sample was peripheral blood. These receptors were obtained from a woman aged 60-75 years with acute or convalescent COVID-19.

V usage is TRBV9 and J usage is TRBJ2-2, with TRBD1 matching 10 bases. This CDR3 is 15 amino acids long. The germline gives CDR1 SGDLS, CDR2 YYNGEE. With 0 bases clipped from V and 5 bases from J, the junction kept 1 base outside the gene matches. Here the CDR3 reads CASSVVGQGTGELFF. Here the CDR3 DNA reads TGTGCCAGCAGCGTAGTGGGACAGGGGACCGGGGAGCTGTTTTTT.

The chain recombines TRBV7-9 with TRBJ2-7; 9 positions match TRBD1. Germline CDR1 is SEHNR and CDR2 is FQNEAQ (reference sequence). V lost 2 bases to trimming and J lost 5 bases; unmatched junction nucleotides: 10. The CDR3 sequence is 16 residues long. The CDR3 DNA is TGTGCCAGCAGCTTATCGGTCAGGACAGGGGCACACGAGCAGTACTTC. Its translation is CASSLSVRTGAHEQYF.

The J gene is TRBJ2-5, the V gene TRBV19; TRBD2 agrees at 8 bases. J was trimmed by 5 bases and V by 5 bases; bases with no gene match: 13. Germline assignment: CDR1 LNHDA and CDR2 SQIVND (reference sequence). The CDR3 extends over 16 amino acids. CDR3 loop: CASSARAGGQGETQYF. The CDR3 DNA reads as TGTGCCAGTAGTGCCCGGGCGGGAGGCCAGGGGGAGACCCAGTACTTC.

This chain joins TRBV7-3 and TRBJ1-1; possible D gene TRBD1, 5 bases. This CDR3 has 13 amino acids. CDR1 and CDR2 (germline): SGHTA, FQGTGA. V was trimmed by 2 bases and J by 7 bases, leaving 11 bases between them. The CDR3 loop reads CASSLSGGVEAFF. CDR3 coding DNA: TGTGCCAGCAGCTTATCTGGAGGGGTTGAAGCTTTCTTT.

The chain is built from TRBV24-1 and TRBJ1-1; 7 nucleotides align to TRBD1. Germline V gene data show CDR1 as KGHDR and CDR2 as SFDVKD. J was trimmed by 7 bases and V by 10 bases; bases with no gene match: 11. The length of the CDR3 is 13 residues. CDR3 nucleotide sequence: TGTGCCACGAAGGGACAGAGGGATGGTGAAGCTTTCTTT. Translating it yields CATKGQRDGEAFF.

The chain carries TRBV27 and TRBJ2-7, with 8 bases fitting TRBD1. Losses at the gene ends were 3 bases for V and 2 bases for J; bases not matched to a gene: 6. Germline V CDR1 and CDR2: MNHEY, SMNVEV (reference sequence). The CDR3 runs to 15 residues. The CDR3 sequence is CASSLRTGRTYEQYF. In nucleotides, the CDR3 is TGTGCCAGCAGTTTGAGGACAGGGCGCACCTACGAGCAGTACTTC.

V and J are TRBV4-3 and TRBJ2-1; TRBD2 agrees at 7 bases. The CDR3 has 13 amino acids. CDR1 and CDR2 (germline): LGHNA, YSLEER. After removal of 4 bases from V and 9 bases from J, the junction contained 6 bases not matched to a gene. The CDR3 nucleotides read TGCGCCAGCAGCCGGGGAGGGAACTTTGAGCAGTTCTTC. Amino acid sequence: CASSRGGNFEQFF.